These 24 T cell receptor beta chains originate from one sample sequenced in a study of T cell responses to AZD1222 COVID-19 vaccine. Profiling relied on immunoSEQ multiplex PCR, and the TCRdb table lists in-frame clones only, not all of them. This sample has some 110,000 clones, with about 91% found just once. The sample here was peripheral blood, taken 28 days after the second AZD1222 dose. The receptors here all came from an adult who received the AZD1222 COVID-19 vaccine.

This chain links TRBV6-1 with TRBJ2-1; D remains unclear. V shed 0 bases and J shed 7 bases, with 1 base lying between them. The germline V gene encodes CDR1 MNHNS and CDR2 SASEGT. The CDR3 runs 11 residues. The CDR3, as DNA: TGTGCCAGCAGTGAAGCAAATGAGCAGTTCTTC. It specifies CASSEANEQFF.

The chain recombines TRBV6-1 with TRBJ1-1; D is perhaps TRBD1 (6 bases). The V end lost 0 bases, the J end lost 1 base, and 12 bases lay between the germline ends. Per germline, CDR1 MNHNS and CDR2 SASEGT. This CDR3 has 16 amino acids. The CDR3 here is CASSEAWVQGNTEAFF. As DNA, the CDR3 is TGTGCCAGCAGTGAAGCGTGGGTACAGGGGAACACTGAAGCTTTCTTT.

The DNA for the CDR3 is TGCGCCAGCAGTGACCAACTAGCGGGACTCACAGATACGCAGTATTTT. Translation: CASSDQLAGLTDTQYF. The chain couples TRBV10-1 to TRBJ2-3, with 10 bases fitting TRBD2. The germline gives CDR1 WNHNN, CDR2 SYGVQD (reference sequence). This CDR3 is built from 16 residues. J gave up 2 bases and V 3 bases, and 5 bases lay outside the gene matches.

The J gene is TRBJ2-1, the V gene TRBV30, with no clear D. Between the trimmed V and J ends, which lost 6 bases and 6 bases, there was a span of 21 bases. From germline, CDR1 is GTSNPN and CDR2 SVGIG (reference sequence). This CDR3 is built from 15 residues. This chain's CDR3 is CACNIGPADSNEQFF. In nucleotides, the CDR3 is TGTGCCTGCAATATCGGACCGGCCGACTCCAATGAGCAGTTCTTC.

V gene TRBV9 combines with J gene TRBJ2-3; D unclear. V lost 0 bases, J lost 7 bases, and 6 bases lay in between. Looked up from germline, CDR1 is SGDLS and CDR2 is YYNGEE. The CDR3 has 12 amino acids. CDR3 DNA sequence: TGTGCCAGCAGCGTAGATAGGAATACGCAGTATTTT. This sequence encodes CASSVDRNTQYF.

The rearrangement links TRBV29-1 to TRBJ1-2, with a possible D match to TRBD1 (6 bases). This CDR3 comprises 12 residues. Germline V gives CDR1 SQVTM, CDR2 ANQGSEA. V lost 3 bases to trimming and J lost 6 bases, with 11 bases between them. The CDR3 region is CSVDAGVNGYTF. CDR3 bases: TGCAGCGTTGATGCAGGGGTAAATGGCTACACCTTC.

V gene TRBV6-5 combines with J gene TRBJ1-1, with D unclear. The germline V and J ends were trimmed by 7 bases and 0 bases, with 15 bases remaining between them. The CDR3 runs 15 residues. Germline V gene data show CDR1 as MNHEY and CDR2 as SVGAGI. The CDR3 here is CASTARSYMNTEAFF. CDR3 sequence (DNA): TGTGCCAGCACCGCGCGGAGCTATATGAACACTGAAGCTTTCTTT.

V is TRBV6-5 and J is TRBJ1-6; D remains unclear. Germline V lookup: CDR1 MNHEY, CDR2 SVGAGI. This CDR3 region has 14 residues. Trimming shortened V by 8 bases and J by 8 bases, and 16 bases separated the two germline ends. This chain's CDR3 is CASRRAAGDSPLHF. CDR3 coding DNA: TGTGCCAGCCGGAGGGCGGCAGGCGATTCACCCCTCCACTTT.

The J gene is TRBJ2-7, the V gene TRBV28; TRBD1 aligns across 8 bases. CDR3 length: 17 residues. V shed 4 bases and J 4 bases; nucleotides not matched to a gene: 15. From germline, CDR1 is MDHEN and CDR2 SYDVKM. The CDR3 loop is CASSYVITGGASYEQYF. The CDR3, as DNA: TGTGCCAGCAGTTACGTCATAACAGGGGGAGCCTCGTACGAGCAGTACTTC.

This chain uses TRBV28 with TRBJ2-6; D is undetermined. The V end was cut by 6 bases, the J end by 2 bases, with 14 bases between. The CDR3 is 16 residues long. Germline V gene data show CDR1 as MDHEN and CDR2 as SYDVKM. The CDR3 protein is CASRVGGMTGANVLTF. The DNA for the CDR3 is TGTGCCAGCAGGGTGGGTGGGATGACTGGGGCCAACGTCCTGACTTTC.

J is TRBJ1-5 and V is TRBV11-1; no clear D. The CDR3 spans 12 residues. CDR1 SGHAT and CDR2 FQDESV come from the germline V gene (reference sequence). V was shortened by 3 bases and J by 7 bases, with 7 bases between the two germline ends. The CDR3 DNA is TGTGCCAGCAGCTTTCGGCTGCAGCCCCAGCATTTT. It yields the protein CASSFRLQPQHF.

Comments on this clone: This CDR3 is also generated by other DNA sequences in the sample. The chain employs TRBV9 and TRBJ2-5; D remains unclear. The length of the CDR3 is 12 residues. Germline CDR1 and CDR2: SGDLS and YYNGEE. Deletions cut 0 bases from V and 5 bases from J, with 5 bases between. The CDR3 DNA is TGTGCCAGCAGCGTAGCTGGGGAGACCCAGTACTTC. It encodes CASSVAGETQYF.

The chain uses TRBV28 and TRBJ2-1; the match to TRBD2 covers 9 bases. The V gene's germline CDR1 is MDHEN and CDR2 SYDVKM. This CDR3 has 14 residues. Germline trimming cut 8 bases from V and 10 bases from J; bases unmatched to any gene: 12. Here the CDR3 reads CASAQTSGGEEQFF. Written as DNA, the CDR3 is TGTGCCAGCGCCCAGACTAGCGGTGGTGAGGAGCAGTTCTTC.

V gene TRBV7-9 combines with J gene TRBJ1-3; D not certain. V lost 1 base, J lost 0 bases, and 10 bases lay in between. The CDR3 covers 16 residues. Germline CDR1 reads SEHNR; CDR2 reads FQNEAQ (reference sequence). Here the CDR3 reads CASSLGHANSGNTIYF. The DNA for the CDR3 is TGTGCCAGCAGCTTAGGACACGCAAACTCTGGAAACACCATATATTTT.

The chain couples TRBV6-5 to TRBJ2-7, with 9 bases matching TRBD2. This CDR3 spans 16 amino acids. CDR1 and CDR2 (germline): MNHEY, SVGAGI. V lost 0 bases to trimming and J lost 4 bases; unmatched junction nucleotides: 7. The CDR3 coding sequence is TGTGCCAGCAGTTACTCGATCAGACTAGCGGTATACGAGCAGTACTTC. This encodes CASSYSIRLAVYEQYF.

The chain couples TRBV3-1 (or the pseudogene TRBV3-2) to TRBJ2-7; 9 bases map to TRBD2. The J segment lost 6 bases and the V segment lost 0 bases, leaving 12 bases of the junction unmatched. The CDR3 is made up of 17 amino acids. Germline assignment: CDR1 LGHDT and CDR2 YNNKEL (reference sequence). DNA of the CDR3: TGTGCCAGCAGCCAAGAAGTTTGGGGACTAGCATCTAGCGAGCAGTACTTC. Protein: CASSQEVWGLASSEQYF.

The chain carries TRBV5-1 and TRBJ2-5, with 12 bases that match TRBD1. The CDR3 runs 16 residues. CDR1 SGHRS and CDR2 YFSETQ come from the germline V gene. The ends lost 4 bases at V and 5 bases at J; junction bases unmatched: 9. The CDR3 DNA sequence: TGCGCCAGCAGCCCAACAGGGACAGGGGGCTTGGAGACCCAGTACTTC. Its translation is CASSPTGTGGLETQYF.

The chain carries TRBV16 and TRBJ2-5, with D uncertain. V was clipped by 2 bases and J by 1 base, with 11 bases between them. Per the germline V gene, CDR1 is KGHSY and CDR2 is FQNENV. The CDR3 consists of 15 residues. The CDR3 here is CASSQNGQAQETQYF. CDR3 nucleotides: TGTGCCAGCAGCCAAAATGGGCAGGCCCAAGAGACCCAGTACTTC.

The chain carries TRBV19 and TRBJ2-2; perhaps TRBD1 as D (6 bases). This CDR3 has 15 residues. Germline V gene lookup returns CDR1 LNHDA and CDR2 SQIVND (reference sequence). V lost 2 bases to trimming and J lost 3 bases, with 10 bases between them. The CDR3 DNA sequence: TGTGCCAGTAGTATAAGGGGGAGTGACACCGGGGAGCTGTTTTTT. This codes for CASSIRGSDTGELFF.

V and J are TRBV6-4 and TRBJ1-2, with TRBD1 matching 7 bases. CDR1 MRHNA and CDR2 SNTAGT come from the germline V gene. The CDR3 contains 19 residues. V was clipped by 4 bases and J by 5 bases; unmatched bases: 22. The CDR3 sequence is CASSGPTGAPLSLEYGYTF. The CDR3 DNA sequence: TGTGCCAGCAGTGGGCCAACAGGGGCCCCATTATCCTTAGAGTATGGCTACACCTTC.

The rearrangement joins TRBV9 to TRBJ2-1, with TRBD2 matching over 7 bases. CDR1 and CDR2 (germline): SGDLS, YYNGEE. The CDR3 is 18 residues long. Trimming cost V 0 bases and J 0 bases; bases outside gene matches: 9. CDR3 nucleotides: TGTGCCAGCAGCGTAGGGAGGGAGGGAACGTACTCCTACAATGAGCAGTTCTTC. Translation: CASSVGREGTYSYNEQFF.

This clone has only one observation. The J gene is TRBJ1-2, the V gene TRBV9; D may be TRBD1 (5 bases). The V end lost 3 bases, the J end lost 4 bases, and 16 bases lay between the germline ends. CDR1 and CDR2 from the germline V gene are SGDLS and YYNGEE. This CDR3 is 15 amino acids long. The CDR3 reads CASSETLGDGYGYTF. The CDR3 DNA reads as TGTGCCAGCAGCGAGACCTTGGGGGATGGCTATGGCTACACCTTC.

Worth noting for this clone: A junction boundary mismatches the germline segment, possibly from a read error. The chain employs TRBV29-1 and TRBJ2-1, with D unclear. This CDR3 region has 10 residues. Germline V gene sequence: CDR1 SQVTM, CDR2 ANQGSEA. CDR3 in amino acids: CSAGPTNAIF. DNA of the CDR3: TGCAGCGCCGGACCAACGAATGCTATCTTC.

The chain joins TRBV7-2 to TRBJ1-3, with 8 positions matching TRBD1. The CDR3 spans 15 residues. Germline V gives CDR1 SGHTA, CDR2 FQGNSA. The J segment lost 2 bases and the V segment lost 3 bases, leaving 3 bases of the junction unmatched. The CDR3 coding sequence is TGTGCCAGCAGCTTTCCGACAGGGGCTGGAAACACCATATATTTT. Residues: CASSFPTGAGNTIYF.